This T cell receptor beta chain was sequenced during a study of human T cells and chemical hapten exposure. Time point in this sample: pre-sensitization, week 0. As to treatment: therapeutic diphenylcyclopropenone sensitization with weekly scalp DPC. The donor pool consisted of alopecia patients aged 18 to 70 years, considered suitable for DPC. The template was total RNA from unfractionated whole blood. Via MiXCR, TCRdb re-called the RACE reads, giving one row per CDR3 protein. There are under 400,000 distinct CDR3 sequences in the sample; more than 4.5% occur only once, and 2.5% to 3% lies in the top ten. General observations from the study: Patch test score rose with PT1 expanded TCR count, significant at thresholds 8, 16 and 32, not 4.

A remark on this clonotype: Its antigen is undetermined.

The CDR3 runs 15 residues. Germline-derived CDR1 and CDR2 are KGHDR and SFDVKD. The junction had 11 bases not matched to a gene; V was cut back by 4 bases and J by 6 bases. This TCR was sampled from a woman aged 50 to 60 with alopecia areata. Some clones in this sample may be carry-over from other donors' samples. The sample was whole blood, taken in connection with sensitization to the hapten diphenylcyclopropenone (DPC). The chain recombines TRBV24-1 with TRBJ2-7; TRBD2 matches 7 bases. CDR3: CATSETSGTTREQYF. Here the CDR3 DNA reads TGTGCCACCAGTGAAACCTCCGGGACTACGCGCGAGCAGTACTTC.